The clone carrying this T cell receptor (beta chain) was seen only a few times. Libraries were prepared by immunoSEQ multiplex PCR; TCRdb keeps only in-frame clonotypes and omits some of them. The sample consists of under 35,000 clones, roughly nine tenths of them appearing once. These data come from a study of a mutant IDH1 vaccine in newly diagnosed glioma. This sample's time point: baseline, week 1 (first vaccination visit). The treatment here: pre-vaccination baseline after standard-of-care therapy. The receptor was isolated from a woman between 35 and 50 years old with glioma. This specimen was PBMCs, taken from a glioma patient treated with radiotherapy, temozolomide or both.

CDR3 sequence (DNA): TGTGCCAGCAGTGGCGGGACAACCCTAGGGAACTATGGCTACACCTTC. This gives the protein CASSGGTTLGNYGYTF. The V and J genes are TRBV2 and TRBJ1-2, with D perhaps TRBD1 (6 bases). The CDR3 sequence is 16 residues long. Trimming removed 4 bases at V and 2 bases at J, with 17 bases between. Germline V CDR1 and CDR2: SNHLY, FYNNEI.